This entry features one T cell receptor beta chain sequence. Its specificity is unknown. V was clipped by 4 bases and J by 8 bases; unmatched bases: 14. Germline V CDR1 and CDR2: SGHDT, YYEEEE. This CDR3 has 16 residues. Time point here: patch test 2, 6 weeks after DPC sensitization. Documented treatment: therapeutic diphenylcyclopropenone sensitization with weekly scalp DPC. TCRdb reprocessed the RACE reads via MiXCR and lists one record per CDR3 protein. The table includes approximately 100,000 distinct CDR3 sequences, about a tenth detected once. The data derive from a study of human T cells and chemical hapten exposure. Regarding the study as a whole: Patch test score tracked positively with PT1 expanded TCR counts.

The chain employs TRBV5-6 and TRBJ2-1, with 8 bases matching TRBD2. The sample in question was whole blood, obtained in connection with sensitization to the hapten diphenylcyclopropenone (DPC). This sequence originates from a woman aged 40 to 50 with alopecia areata. Some clones in this sample may be carry-over from other donors' samples. As DNA, the CDR3 is TGTGCCAGCAGCCCAACTAGCGGTTGGGGGTTGGATGAGCAGTTCTTC. Residues: CASSPTSGWGLDEQFF. Full variable domain (outside the CDR3, taken from reference TRBV5-6 and TRBJ2-1): DAGVTQSPTHLIKTRGQQVTLRCSPKSGHDTVSWYQQALGQGPQFIFQYYEEEERQRGNFPDRFSGHQFPNYSSELNVNALLLGDSALYLCASSPTSGWGLDEQFFGPGTRLTVL.